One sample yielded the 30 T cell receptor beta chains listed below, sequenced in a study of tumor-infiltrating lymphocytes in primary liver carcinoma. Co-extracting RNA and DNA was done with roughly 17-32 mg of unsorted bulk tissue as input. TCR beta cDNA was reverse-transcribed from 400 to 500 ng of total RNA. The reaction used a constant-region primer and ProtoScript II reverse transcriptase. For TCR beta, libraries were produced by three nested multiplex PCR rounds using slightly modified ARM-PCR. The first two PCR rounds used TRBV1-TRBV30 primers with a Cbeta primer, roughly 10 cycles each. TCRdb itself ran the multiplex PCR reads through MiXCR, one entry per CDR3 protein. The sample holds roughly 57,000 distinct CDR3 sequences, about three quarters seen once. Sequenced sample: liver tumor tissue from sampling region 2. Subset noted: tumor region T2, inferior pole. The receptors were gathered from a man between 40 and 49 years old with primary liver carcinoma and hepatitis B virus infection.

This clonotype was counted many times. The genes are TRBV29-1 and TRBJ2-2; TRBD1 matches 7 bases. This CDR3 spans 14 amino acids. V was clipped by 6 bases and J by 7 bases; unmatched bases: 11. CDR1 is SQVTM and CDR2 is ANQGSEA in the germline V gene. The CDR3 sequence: CSVYGTVGRGELFF. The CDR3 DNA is TGCAGCGTCTATGGGACAGTGGGTCGCGGGGAGCTGTTTTTT.

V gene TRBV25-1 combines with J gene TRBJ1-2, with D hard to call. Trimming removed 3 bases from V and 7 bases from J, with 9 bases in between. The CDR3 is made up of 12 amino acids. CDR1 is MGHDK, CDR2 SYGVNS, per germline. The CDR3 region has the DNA TGTGCCAGCAGTGACCACAATTGTGGCTACACCTTC. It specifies CASSDHNCGYTF.

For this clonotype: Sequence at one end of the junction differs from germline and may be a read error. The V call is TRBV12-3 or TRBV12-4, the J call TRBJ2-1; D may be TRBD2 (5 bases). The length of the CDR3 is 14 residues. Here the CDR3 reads CASSLETTYNERFF. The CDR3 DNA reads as TGTGCCAGCAGTTTGGAGACTACATACAATGAGCGGTTCTTC.

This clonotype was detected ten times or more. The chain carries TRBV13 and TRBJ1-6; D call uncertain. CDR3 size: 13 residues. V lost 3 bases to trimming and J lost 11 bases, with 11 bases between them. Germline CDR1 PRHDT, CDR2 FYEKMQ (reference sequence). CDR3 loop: CASSFYQVPPLHF. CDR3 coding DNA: TGTGCCAGCAGCTTTTATCAGGTCCCACCCCTCCACTTT.

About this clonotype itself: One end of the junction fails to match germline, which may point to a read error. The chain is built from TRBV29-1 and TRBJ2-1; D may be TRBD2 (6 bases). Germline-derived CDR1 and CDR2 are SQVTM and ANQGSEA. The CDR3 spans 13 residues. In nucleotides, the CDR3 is TGCAGCGTTGATCAGCGGGTCTACATTGAGCAGTTCTTC. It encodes CSVDQRVYIEQFF.

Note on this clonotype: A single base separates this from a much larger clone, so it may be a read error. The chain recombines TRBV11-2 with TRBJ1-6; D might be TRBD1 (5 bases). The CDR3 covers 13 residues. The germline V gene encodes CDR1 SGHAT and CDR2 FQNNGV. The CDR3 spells CASAGTRNSPFHF. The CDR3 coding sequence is TGTGCCAGCGCCGGGACGAGGAATTCACCCTTCCACTTT.

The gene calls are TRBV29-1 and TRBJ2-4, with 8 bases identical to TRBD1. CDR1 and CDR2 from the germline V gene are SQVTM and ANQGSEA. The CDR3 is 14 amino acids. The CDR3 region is CRAGTGLAKNIQYF. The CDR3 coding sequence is TGCAGGGCCGGGACAGGCCTAGCCAAAAACATTCAGTACTTC.

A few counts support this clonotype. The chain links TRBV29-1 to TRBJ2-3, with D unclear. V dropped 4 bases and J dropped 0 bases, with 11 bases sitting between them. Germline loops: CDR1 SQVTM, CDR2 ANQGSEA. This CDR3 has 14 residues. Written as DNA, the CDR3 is TGCAGCGTTGCTGGCGGAGATAGCACAGATACGCAGTATTTT. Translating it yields CSVAGGDSTDTQYF.

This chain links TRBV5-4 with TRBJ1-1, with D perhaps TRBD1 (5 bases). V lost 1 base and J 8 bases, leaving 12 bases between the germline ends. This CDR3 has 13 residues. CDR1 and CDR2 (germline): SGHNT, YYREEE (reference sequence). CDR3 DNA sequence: TGTGCCAGCAGCTTGTCAGGGAGGGAGGAAGCTTTCTTT. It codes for CASSLSGREEAFF.

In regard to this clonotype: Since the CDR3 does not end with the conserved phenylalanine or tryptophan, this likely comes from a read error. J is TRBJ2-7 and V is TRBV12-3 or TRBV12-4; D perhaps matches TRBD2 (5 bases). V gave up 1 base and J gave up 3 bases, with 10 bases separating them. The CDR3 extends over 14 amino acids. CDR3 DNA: TGTGCCAGCAGTTTAGGGCTAGCCGGCTACGAGCAGTACCTA. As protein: CASSLGLAGYEQYL.

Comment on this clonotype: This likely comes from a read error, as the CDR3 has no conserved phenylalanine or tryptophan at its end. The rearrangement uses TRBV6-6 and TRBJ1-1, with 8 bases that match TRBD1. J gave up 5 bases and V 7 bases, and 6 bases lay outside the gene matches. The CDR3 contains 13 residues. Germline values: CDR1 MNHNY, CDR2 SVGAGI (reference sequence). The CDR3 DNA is TGTGCCAGCAACACAGGGGGGACTACTGAAGCTTTCTTA. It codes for CASNTGGTTEAFL.

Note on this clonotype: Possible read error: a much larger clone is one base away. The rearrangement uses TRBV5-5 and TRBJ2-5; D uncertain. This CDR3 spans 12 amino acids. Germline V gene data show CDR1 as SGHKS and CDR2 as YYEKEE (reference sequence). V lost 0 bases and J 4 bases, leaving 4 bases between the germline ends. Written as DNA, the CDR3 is TGTGCCAGCAGCTTGGGTAGAGAGACCCAGTACTTC. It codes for CASSLGRETQYF.

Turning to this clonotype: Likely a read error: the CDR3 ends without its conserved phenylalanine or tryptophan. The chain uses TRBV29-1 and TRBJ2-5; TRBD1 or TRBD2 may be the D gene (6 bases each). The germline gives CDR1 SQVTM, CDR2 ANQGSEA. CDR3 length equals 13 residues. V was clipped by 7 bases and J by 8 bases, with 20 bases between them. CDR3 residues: CSAGGLRAETQYY. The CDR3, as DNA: TGCAGCGCCGGGGGCCTTCGGGCGGAAACCCAGTACTAC.

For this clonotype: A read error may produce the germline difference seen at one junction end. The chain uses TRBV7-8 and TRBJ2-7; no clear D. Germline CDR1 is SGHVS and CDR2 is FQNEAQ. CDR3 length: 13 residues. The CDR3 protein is CASSFDSAYGQYF. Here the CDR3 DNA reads TGTGCCAGCAGCTTCGACTCCGCCTACGGGCAGTACTTC.

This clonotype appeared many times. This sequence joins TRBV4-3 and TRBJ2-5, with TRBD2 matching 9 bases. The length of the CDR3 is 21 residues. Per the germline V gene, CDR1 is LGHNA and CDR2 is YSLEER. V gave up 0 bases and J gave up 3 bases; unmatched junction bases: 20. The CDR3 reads CASSQEMGIAGVVGGEETQYF. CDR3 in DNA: TGCGCCAGCAGCCAAGAAATGGGTATAGCGGGAGTCGTGGGGGGAGAAGAGACCCAGTACTTC.

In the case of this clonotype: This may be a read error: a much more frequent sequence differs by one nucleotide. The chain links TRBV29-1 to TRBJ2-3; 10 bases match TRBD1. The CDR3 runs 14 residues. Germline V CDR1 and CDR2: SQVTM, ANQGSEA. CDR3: CNVSGTGASDTQFF. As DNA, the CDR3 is TGCAACGTTTCCGGGACAGGGGCGTCAGATACGCAGTTTTTT.

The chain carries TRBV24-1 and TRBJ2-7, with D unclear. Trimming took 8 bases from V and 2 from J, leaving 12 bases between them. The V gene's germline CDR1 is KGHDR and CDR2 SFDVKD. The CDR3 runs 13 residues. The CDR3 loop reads CATNGGSPYEQYF. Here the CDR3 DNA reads TGTGCCACCAATGGCGGTAGCCCCTACGAGCAGTACTTC.

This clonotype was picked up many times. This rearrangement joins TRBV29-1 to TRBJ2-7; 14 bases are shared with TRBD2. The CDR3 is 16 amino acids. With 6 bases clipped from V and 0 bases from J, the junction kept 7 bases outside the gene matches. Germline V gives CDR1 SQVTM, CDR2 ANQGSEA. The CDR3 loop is CSVTSGTSGGSYEQYF. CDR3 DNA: TGCAGCGTCACCAGCGGGACTAGCGGGGGCTCCTACGAGCAGTACTTC.

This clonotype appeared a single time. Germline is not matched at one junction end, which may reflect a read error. The CDR3 region has the DNA TGTGCCAGTAGCCAAGAACAGCAGCGGGAGAACGGGCAGTTCTTC. It yields the protein CASSQEQQRENGQFF. The chain combines TRBV4-2 with TRBJ2-1; TRBD2 matches at 8 bases. This CDR3 is 15 amino acids long. Germline lookup yields CDR1 LGHNA and CDR2 YNFKEQ.

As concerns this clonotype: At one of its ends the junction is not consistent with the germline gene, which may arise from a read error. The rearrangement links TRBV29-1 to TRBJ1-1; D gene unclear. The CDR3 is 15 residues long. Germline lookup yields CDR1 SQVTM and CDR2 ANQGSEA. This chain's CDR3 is CSASPGWAMNTEALF. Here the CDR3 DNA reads TGCAGCGCTTCCCCGGGTTGGGCAATGAACACTGAAGCTTTATTC.

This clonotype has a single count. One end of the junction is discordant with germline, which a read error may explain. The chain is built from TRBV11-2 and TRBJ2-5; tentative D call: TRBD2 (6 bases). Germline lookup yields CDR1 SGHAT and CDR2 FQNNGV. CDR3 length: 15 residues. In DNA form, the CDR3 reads TGCGCCAGCAGCTTAGGTGGGGGGAACCAAGAGACCCTGTACTTT. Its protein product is CASSLGGGNQETLYF.

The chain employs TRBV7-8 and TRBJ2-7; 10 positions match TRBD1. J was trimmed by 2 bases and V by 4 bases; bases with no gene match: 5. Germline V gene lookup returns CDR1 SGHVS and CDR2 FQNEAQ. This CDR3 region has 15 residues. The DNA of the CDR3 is TGTGCCAGCAGCTCTTATGACAGGGGGCCCTACGAGCAGTACTTC. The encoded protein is CASSSYDRGPYEQYF.

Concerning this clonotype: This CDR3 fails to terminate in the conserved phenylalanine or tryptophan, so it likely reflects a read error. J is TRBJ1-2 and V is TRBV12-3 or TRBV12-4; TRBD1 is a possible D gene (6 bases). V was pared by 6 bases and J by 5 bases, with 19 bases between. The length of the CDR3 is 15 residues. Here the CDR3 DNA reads TGTGCCAGCAGCCTCGGACAGAGGGCAAAATATGGCTACACCTTA. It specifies CASSLGQRAKYGYTL.

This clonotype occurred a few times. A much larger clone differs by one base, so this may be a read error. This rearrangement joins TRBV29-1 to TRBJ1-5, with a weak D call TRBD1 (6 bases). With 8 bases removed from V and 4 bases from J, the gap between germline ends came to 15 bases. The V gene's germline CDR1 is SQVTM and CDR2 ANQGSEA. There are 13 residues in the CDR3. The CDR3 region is CSPGGGANQPQHF. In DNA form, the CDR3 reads TGCAGCCCCGGAGGGGGAGCGAATCAGCCCCAGCATTTT.

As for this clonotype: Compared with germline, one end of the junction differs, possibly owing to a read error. The CDR3 loop is CVSSLEPRGRGTDTQYF. The CDR3 DNA reads TGTGTCAGCAGCTTAGAGCCCAGGGGGCGCGGGACGGATACGCAGTATTTT. The chain joins TRBV11-2 to TRBJ2-3; 8 bases are a match to TRBD1. The CDR3 loop spans 17 amino acids. Germline V gives CDR1 SGHAT, CDR2 FQNNGV.

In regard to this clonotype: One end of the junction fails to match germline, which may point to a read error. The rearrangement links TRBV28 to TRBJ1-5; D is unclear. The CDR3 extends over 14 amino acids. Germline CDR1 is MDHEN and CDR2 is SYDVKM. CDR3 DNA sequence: TGTGCTAGCAGTTTGGTGGGGTGCAATCAGCCCCAGCATTTT. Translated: CASSLVGCNQPQHF.

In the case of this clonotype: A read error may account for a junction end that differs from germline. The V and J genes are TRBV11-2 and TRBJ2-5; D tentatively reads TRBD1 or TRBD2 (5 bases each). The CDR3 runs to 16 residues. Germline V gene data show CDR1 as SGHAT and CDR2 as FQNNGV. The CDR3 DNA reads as TGTGCTGGCAGCCAAACTCCTGGCGAGGGGAAAGAGGCCCAGTATTTC. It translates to CAGSQTPGEGKEAQYF.

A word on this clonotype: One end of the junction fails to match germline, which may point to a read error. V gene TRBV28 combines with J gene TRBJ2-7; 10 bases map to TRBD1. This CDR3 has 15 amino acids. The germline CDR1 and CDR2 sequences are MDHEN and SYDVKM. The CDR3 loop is CASSGGGQGTYEHYF. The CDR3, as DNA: TGTGCCAGTAGCGGAGGGGGACAGGGGACCTACGAGCACTACTTC.

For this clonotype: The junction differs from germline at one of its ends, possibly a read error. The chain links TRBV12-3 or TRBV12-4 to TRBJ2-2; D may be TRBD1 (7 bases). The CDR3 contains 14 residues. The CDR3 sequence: CASSASGGRGELCF. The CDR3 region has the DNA TGTGCCAGTAGTGCCTCAGGGGGTCGCGGGGAGCTGTGTTTT.

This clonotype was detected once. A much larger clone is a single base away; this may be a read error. CDR3 protein: CANSQDYRQGRIYGYTF. The CDR3 DNA is TGCGCCAACAGCCAGGATTATCGACAGGGGCGGATCTATGGCTACACCTTC. The chain combines TRBV4-3 with TRBJ1-2; 8 bases match TRBD1. CDR1 and CDR2 (germline): LGHNA, YSLEER. The length of the CDR3 is 17 residues.